This entry is about one T cell receptor beta chain. The method was immunoSEQ multiplex PCR; TCRdb's version includes in-frame clones alone and lacks a portion of them. The top ten hold approximately 0.67% of the sample, which has about 41,000 clones, 89% seen once. Germline V gene lookup returns CDR1 LNHDA and CDR2 SQIVND (reference sequence). The length of the CDR3 is 17 residues. V dropped 3 bases and J dropped 2; count of bases not matched to a gene: 9. The sample is drawn from a study of T cell changes during pregnancy in multiple sclerosis. Source: CD4+ T cells from peripheral blood mononuclear cells, taken in the first trimester of pregnancy. The V gene is TRBV19, the J gene TRBJ1-4, with 7 bases that match TRBD1. The source is a female donor with multiple sclerosis, enrolled in a pregnancy study. This CDR3 is CASSIDTGVLTNEKLFF. The DNA of the CDR3 is TGTGCCAGTAGTATTGATACAGGGGTACTGACTAATGAAAAACTGTTTTTT.